These 9 T cell receptor beta chains were sequenced from one sample in a study of T cells in Graves' hyperthyroidism and ophthalmopathy. RNA transcripts gave rise to amplified TCR beta CDR3 regions. RT-PCR in the first round (using the HTBI primer set) targeted the TCR CDR3. TCRdb called the multiplex PCR reads again in MiXCR, with one record for every CDR3 protein. The table includes over 250,000 distinct CDR3 sequences, less than 30% detected once. Sequenced material: blood. These receptors were taken from a man aged 35 to 55 with Graves' hyperthyroidism that later progressed to Graves' ophthalmopathy.

This clonotype was recorded at least ten times. This sequence joins TRBV10-1 and TRBJ1-1, with a weak D call TRBD1 (6 bases). The CDR3 length is 13 residues. V lost 4 bases and J lost 8, with 14 bases in between. The germline gives CDR1 WNHNN, CDR2 SYGVQD (reference sequence). The CDR3 DNA is TGCGCCAGCAGTGGGGCCCTGGGGGCAGAAGCTTTCTTT. It is translated as CASSGALGAEAFF.

CDR3 nucleotide sequence: TGTGCCAGCAGCCAAGGGACAGGGGGCGAGGAGACCCAGTACTTC. Translated: CASSQGTGGEETQYF. V and J are TRBV11-2 and TRBJ2-5; 12 bases agree with TRBD1. There are 15 residues in the CDR3. Trimming at V came to 5 bases and at J to 5 bases, leaving 6 bases not matched to a gene. Germline CDR1 reads SGHAT; CDR2 reads FQNNGV.

This clonotype was recorded many times. The chain couples TRBV28 to TRBJ2-2, with 9 bases identical to TRBD1. After removal of 3 bases from V and 9 bases from J, the junction contained 11 bases not matched to a gene. This CDR3 spans 16 amino acids. From germline, CDR1 is MDHEN and CDR2 SYDVKM. The CDR3 DNA reads as TGTGCCAGCAGTTTTGGGGGACAGGGAATGTTTTGGGAGCTGTTTTTT. It translates to CASSFGGQGMFWELFF.

This clonotype was recorded at least ten times. The chain is built from TRBV29-1 and TRBJ1-5; D is possibly TRBD1 (5 bases). The V end lost 4 bases, the J end lost 5 bases, and 12 bases lay between the germline ends. Looked up from germline, CDR1 is SQVTM and CDR2 is ANQGSEA. The CDR3 covers 13 residues. This chain's CDR3 is CSVVVQGDQPQHF. CDR3 coding DNA: TGCAGCGTTGTGGTCCAGGGTGATCAGCCCCAGCATTTT.

The chain is built from TRBV20-1 and TRBJ1-3, with unresolved D. Per the germline V gene, CDR1 is DFQATT and CDR2 is SNEGSKA (reference sequence). V was cut by 0 bases and J by 0 bases, with 6 bases left in between. This CDR3 is 14 amino acids long. DNA of the CDR3: TGCAGTGCTAGAGACTACAGCTCTGGAAACACCATATATTTT. Translation: CSARDYSSGNTIYF.

J is TRBJ1-1 and V is TRBV30; D not certain. The CDR3 covers 12 residues. Per the germline V gene, CDR1 is GTSNPN and CDR2 is SVGIG (reference sequence). The V and J ends lost 2 bases and 5 bases respectively, with 9 bases between them. Here the CDR3 DNA reads TGTGCCTGGAGTCGCCAAGGTACTGAAGCTTTCTTT. Translating it yields CAWSRQGTEAFF.

Many counts were recorded for this clonotype. This rearrangement joins TRBV30 to TRBJ1-5, with unresolved D. Between the trimmed V and J ends, which lost 0 bases and 7 bases, there was a span of 7 bases. The germline V gene has CDR1 GTSNPN and CDR2 SVGIG (reference sequence). The CDR3 contains 12 residues. For the CDR3, the DNA is TGTGCCTGGAGTGTTAAGGGACAGCCCCAGCATTTT. Encoded protein: CAWSVKGQPQHF.

Ten or more counts support this clonotype. This chain uses TRBV9 with TRBJ2-7; maybe TRBD2 (8 bases). In germline, CDR1 is SGDLS, CDR2 YYNGEE. V lost 0 bases, J lost 7 bases, and 23 bases lay in between. This CDR3 region has 17 residues. This CDR3 reads CASSVAPSSGSRGEQYF. In DNA, the CDR3 is TGTGCCAGCAGCGTAGCCCCTTCAAGCGGGAGCAGGGGGGAGCAGTACTTC.

In its sample, this clonotype was seen many times. This chain connects TRBV5-1 to TRBJ2-2, with 7 bases that match TRBD2. The CDR3 is made up of 15 amino acids. Germline assignment: CDR1 SGHRS and CDR2 YFSETQ. The V segment lost 4 bases and the J segment 9 bases; nucleotides outside the gene matches: 12. CDR3: CASSPASGEGRELFF. The CDR3 DNA reads as TGCGCCAGCAGCCCCGCTAGCGGAGAGGGAAGGGAGCTGTTTTTT.